Each of the 24 T cell receptor beta chains below was sequenced from the same sample in a study of beta chain features in type 1 diabetes. What was sequenced were expressed TCRB transcripts, since all of the isolated RNA had been reverse transcribed. The assay was immunoSEQ multiplex PCR, and TCRdb's table has in-frame clones only and misses some. Among 500,000 to 700,000 clones listed, 15% to 18% were seen once. Input material: naive CD4+ T cells from blood. These receptors came from a man between 18 and 29 years old in good health.

The chain joins TRBV29-1 to TRBJ2-5; the D gene is possibly TRBD1 (6 bases). This CDR3 is built from 14 residues. V was pared by 3 bases and J by 3 bases, with 14 bases between. The V gene's germline CDR1 is SQVTM and CDR2 ANQGSEA. The CDR3 reads CSVDWGHRKETQYF. CDR3 coding DNA: TGCAGCGTTGATTGGGGACATAGGAAAGAGACCCAGTACTTC. Filled out from reference TRBV29-1 and TRBJ2-5, the complete variable domain reads SAVISQKPSRDICQRGTSLTIQCQVDSQVTMMFWYRQQPGQSLTLIATANQGSEATYESGFVIDKFPISRPNLTFSTLTVSNMSPEDSSIYLCSVDWGHRKETQYFGPGTRLLVL.

A few counts support this clone. V is TRBV5-4 and J is TRBJ2-1; 7 nucleotides agree with TRBD2. V shed 1 base, J shed 7 bases, and the junction held 8 bases outside the gene matches. CDR1 and CDR2 (germline): SGHNT, YYREEE (reference sequence). The CDR3 has 15 residues. CDR3 protein: CASSLMAGDENEQFF. The CDR3, as DNA: TGTGCCAGCAGCTTGATGGCGGGAGATGAGAATGAGCAGTTCTTC.

The chain combines TRBV21-1 with TRBJ2-7; TRBD1, the table's D call, lacks a check against the DNA. TRBV21-1 is reported as a pseudogene. CDR3 length: 16 amino acids. The CDR3 loop reads CASSLYRPGVGYEQYF. The CDR3 DNA reads TGTGCCAGCAGCCTCTATAGGCCAGGGGTAGGCTACGAGCAGTACTTC.

The rearrangement joins TRBV7-9 to TRBJ1-4; maybe TRBD1 (6 bases). Germline V gene lookup returns CDR1 SEHNR and CDR2 FQNEAQ (reference sequence). Trimming cost V 5 bases and J 5 bases, with 18 bases left between them. There are 16 residues in the CDR3. The CDR3 nucleotides read TGTGCCAGCAGCCTATGGATGGGACACGGAAATGAAAAACTGTTTTTT. Translated: CASSLWMGHGNEKLFF.

This clone was recorded a few times. V and J are TRBV7-3 and TRBJ1-1; maybe TRBD1 (5 bases). This CDR3 is built from 13 residues. From germline, CDR1 is SGHTA and CDR2 FQGTGA. V lost 5 bases and J lost 1, with 8 bases in between. CDR3 DNA sequence: TGTGCCAGCAGCCGGGGACGGAACACTGAAGCTTTCTTT. Translating gives CASSRGRNTEAFF.

The rearrangement uses TRBV6-1 and TRBJ1-2; D gene ambiguous. Germline V gives CDR1 MNHNS, CDR2 SASEGT. The CDR3 totals 10 residues. With 5 bases removed from V and 8 bases from J, the gap between germline ends came to 6 bases. In DNA, the CDR3 is TGTGCCAGCAGTTCATGGGGCTACACCTTC. Translated, it gives CASSSWGYTF.

This clone was recorded a few times. The gene calls are TRBV7-3 and TRBJ2-2; TRBD1 might be the D (6 bases). Deletions cut 2 bases from V and 4 bases from J, with 14 bases between. The CDR3 extends over 16 amino acids. CDR1 SGHTA and CDR2 FQGTGA come from the germline V gene. The CDR3 spells CASSLAHGQSTGELFF. The CDR3 DNA follows: TGTGCCAGCAGCTTAGCCCACGGACAGAGCACCGGGGAGCTGTTTTTT.

This clone was recorded a few times. The J gene is TRBJ1-2, the V gene TRBV28, with D perhaps matching TRBD1 (6 bases). This CDR3 contains 16 residues. The ends were cut back, 6 bases at V and 0 bases at J, with 17 bases in the middle. CDR1 MDHEN and CDR2 SYDVKM come from the germline V gene. For the CDR3, the DNA is TGTGCCAGCAGCTTCCCCCGGGACACCGCTAACTATGGCTACACCTTC. Amino acids: CASSFPRDTANYGYTF.

This clone was detected only a few times. V is TRBV2 and J is TRBJ2-1; TRBD2 agrees at 8 bases. The V segment lost 7 bases and the J segment 2 bases; nucleotides outside the gene matches: 4. The CDR3 extends over 14 amino acids. Germline V gene sequence: CDR1 SNHLY, CDR2 FYNNEI. CDR3 sequence: CASTREGPYNEQFF. The CDR3 DNA reads TGTGCCAGCACCCGGGAGGGCCCCTACAATGAGCAGTTCTTC.

This clone was found a few times. DNA of the CDR3: TGTGCCAGTAGTACCCAAGGGCTAGGTACTGAAGCTTTCTTT. Amino acids: CASSTQGLGTEAFF. The chain links TRBV19 to TRBJ1-1; D ambiguous. The germline V gene has CDR1 LNHDA and CDR2 SQIVND (reference sequence). V lost 4 bases, J lost 5 bases, and 14 bases lay in between. The CDR3 is 14 amino acids.

The table lists this clone with a few counts. The chain carries TRBV28 and TRBJ2-7, with 7 nucleotides matching TRBD1. V gave up 0 bases and J gave up 5 bases; unmatched junction bases: 7. CDR3 length equals 15 residues. Germline loops: CDR1 MDHEN, CDR2 SYDVKM. The CDR3 region has the DNA TGTGCCAGCAGTTTATGGGTACAGGGGAGACACGAGCAGTACTTC. It is translated as CASSLWVQGRHEQYF.

This clone has a handful of counts. The CDR3 bases are TGCGCCAGCAGCTTGGCCCCAGCGGGGGCGTCCTACAATGAGCAGTTCTTC. Protein product: CASSLAPAGASYNEQFF. The V gene is TRBV5-1, the J gene TRBJ2-1, with 8 positions matching TRBD2. CDR3 size: 17 residues. Trimming took 0 bases from V and 1 from J; bases not matched to a gene: 6. Germline values: CDR1 SGHRS, CDR2 YFSETQ.

This clone showed up just a few times. The chain recombines TRBV28 with TRBJ2-1; weak D call: TRBD2 (6 bases). The V and J ends lost 2 bases and 9 bases respectively, with 17 bases between them. The CDR3 loop spans 15 amino acids. Per the germline V gene, CDR1 is MDHEN and CDR2 is SYDVKM. CDR3 nucleotide sequence: TGTGCCAGCAGTTTAAGGGCAGGGAGGTGGGGTGAGCAGTTCTTC. Amino acids: CASSLRAGRWGEQFF.

Of note for this clone: The CDR3 does not end in the conserved phenylalanine or tryptophan, so this is likely a read error. The chain links TRBV7-6 to TRBJ2-4; maybe TRBD1 (5 bases). CDR3 length equals 13 residues. Germline-derived CDR1 and CDR2 are SGHVS and FNYEAQ. This CDR3 reads CAAGNVAKNIQYL. As DNA, the CDR3 is TGTGCAGCAGGGAACGTAGCCAAAAACATTCAGTACCTC.

Worth noting for this clone: The identical CDR3 is also encoded by other nucleotide sequences in the sample. V is TRBV19 and J is TRBJ2-6; D possibly uses TRBD1 or TRBD2 (5 bases each). V lost 1 base to trimming and J lost 0 bases, with 7 bases between them. CDR3 length: 16 residues. Germline CDR1 and CDR2: LNHDA and SQIVND (reference sequence). As DNA, the CDR3 is TGTGCCAGTAGTATAGTTGGGGGCTCTGGGGCCAACGTCCTGACTTTC. As protein: CASSIVGGSGANVLTF.

The chain joins TRBV29-1 to TRBJ1-2; possibly TRBD1 for D (6 bases). In germline, CDR1 is SQVTM, CDR2 ANQGSEA. The CDR3 sequence is 18 residues long. Trimming shortened V by 4 bases and J by 0 bases, and 24 bases separated the two germline ends. The CDR3 spells CSVGGWLLGDTSNYGYTF. CDR3 bases: TGCAGCGTTGGAGGTTGGTTGTTAGGGGACACTTCTAACTATGGCTACACCTTC.

V gene TRBV19 combines with J gene TRBJ1-1; TRBD1 matches at 7 bases. Germline CDR1 and CDR2: LNHDA and SQIVND (reference sequence). V lost 5 bases, J lost 6 bases, and 15 bases stayed unmatched. The CDR3 spans 16 residues. The CDR3 here is CASSSTGMGRYAEAFF. The CDR3 DNA reads TGTGCCAGTAGTTCGACAGGGATGGGTAGATACGCTGAAGCTTTCTTT.

This clone was counted between two and nine times. The chain joins TRBV19 to TRBJ2-7, with a weak D call TRBD1 (6 bases). Trimming shortened V by 4 bases and J by 1 base, and 11 bases separated the two germline ends. The germline V gene encodes CDR1 LNHDA and CDR2 SQIVND (reference sequence). CDR3 length: 14 residues. The CDR3 region has the DNA TGTGCCAGTAGTACCGACAGGTCTTCCTACGAGCAGTACTTC. It yields the protein CASSTDRSSYEQYF.

Only a few counts were recorded for this clone. The chain joins TRBV7-2 to TRBJ2-2; 12 bases fit TRBD2. Trimming took 0 bases from V and 4 from J; bases not matched to a gene: 6. The length of the CDR3 is 18 residues. In germline, CDR1 is SGHTA, CDR2 FQGNSA. In nucleotides, the CDR3 is TGTGCCAGCAGCTTAGCTTTGACTAGCGGGAGTTTCACCGGGGAGCTGTTTTTT. As protein: CASSLALTSGSFTGELFF.

This clone has more than one count but fewer than ten. The chain carries TRBV18 and TRBJ1-4; possible D gene TRBD1, 5 bases. Germline V gene lookup returns CDR1 KGHSH and CDR2 LQKENI. The CDR3 has 13 residues. V lost 3 bases, J lost 9 bases, and 11 bases lay in between. The CDR3 region is CASSPQGQQKLFF. The CDR3 DNA is TGTGCCAGCTCACCCCAGGGCCAGCAAAAACTGTTTTTT.

The chain uses TRBV28 and TRBJ2-1, with 11 bases identical to TRBD2. The germline V gene encodes CDR1 MDHEN and CDR2 SYDVKM. CDR3 length: 16 amino acids. V dropped 3 bases and J dropped 5; count of bases not matched to a gene: 6. The CDR3 spells CASSFSSGRIHNEQFF. CDR3 coding DNA: TGTGCCAGCAGTTTCTCTAGCGGGAGGATTCACAATGAGCAGTTCTTC.

The chain carries TRBV18 and TRBJ1-2; 7 bases align to TRBD1. V was clipped by 1 base and J by 5 bases; unmatched bases: 4. Per germline, CDR1 KGHSH and CDR2 LQKENI. The CDR3 has 14 residues. This CDR3 reads CASSPRDRAYGYTF. CDR3 DNA: TGTGCCAGCTCACCACGCGACAGGGCTTATGGCTACACCTTC.

The CDR3 loop reads CASSPAAQLAKNIQYF. Here the CDR3 DNA reads TGTGCCAGCAGCCCGGCGGCTCAACTAGCCAAAAACATTCAGTACTTC. The V call is TRBV7-2, the J call TRBJ2-4; D gene uncertain. The V gene's germline CDR1 is SGHTA and CDR2 FQGNSA. The length of the CDR3 is 16 residues. The germline V and J ends were trimmed by 5 bases and 0 bases, with 14 bases remaining between them.

There are a few counts of this clone. This rearrangement joins TRBV30 to TRBJ2-2; D possibly corresponds to TRBD1 (5 bases). Trimming left V 7 bases short and J 0 bases short, with 18 bases between. CDR1 and CDR2 (germline): GTSNPN, SVGIG (reference sequence). The CDR3 covers 16 residues. The CDR3 sequence is CASRVGRRSNTGELFF. The CDR3 coding sequence is TGTGCCTCCCGAGTGGGGCGGCGGTCGAACACCGGGGAGCTGTTTTTT.